This entry lists 5 T cell receptor beta chains sequenced from one sample in a study of beta chain features in type 1 diabetes. The whole isolated RNA underwent reverse transcription, so sequencing captured expressed TCRB transcripts. Clones were sequenced by immunoSEQ multiplex PCR, and TCRdb holds only the in-frame ones, with some missing. Of approximately 360,000 clones in the sample, roughly 12% were seen once. For these TCRs, the target antigens are not known. Findings and limits, study-wide: Moderate yet significant TCRB CDR3 shortening was seen in Type 1 diabetes patients in all four CD4+ subsets.

The specimen was naive CD4+ T cells from blood. The origin of the receptors is a woman under 30 with type 1 diabetes.

This clone was seen a few times. The chain's CDR3 is CASSPLTSEQYF. CDR3 nucleotides: TGTGCCAGCAGTCCGCTAACTAGCGAGCAGTACTTC. V usage is TRBV14 and J usage is TRBJ2-7, with D perhaps TRBD2 (5 bases). Germline CDR1 is SGHDN and CDR2 is FVKESK. Deletions cut 6 bases from V and 6 bases from J, with 12 bases between. CDR3 length: 12 amino acids. Full variable domain (remainder filled in from reference TRBV14 and TRBJ2-7): EAGVTQFPSHSVIEKGQTVTLRCDPISGHDNLYWYRRVMGKEIKFLLHFVKESKQDESGMPNNRFLAERTGGTYSTLKVQPAELEDSGVYFCASSPLTSEQYFGPGTRLTVT.

The sample holds a few counts of this clone. The gene calls are TRBV28 and TRBJ1-4; D is possibly TRBD1 (6 bases). The CDR3 contains 13 residues. The ends were cut back, 6 bases at V and 7 bases at J, with 12 bases in the middle. Germline V gene lookup returns CDR1 MDHEN and CDR2 SYDVKM. CDR3 coding DNA: TGTGCCAGCAGACAGGGTGATCGTGAAAAACTGTTTTTT. This gives the protein CASRQGDREKLFF.

A few counts support this clone. V is TRBV10-3 and J is TRBJ2-1, with 7 bases matching TRBD1. CDR3 length equals 15 residues. Trimming took 1 base from V and 4 from J; bases not matched to a gene: 4. CDR1 is ENHRY, CDR2 SYGVKD, per germline. CDR3 sequence reads: CAISELRTGYNEQFF. CDR3 nucleotides: TGTGCCATCAGTGAGTTGAGGACAGGATACAATGAGCAGTTCTTC.

J is TRBJ1-1 and V is TRBV28, with D perhaps TRBD1 (6 bases). The V end lost 5 bases, the J end lost 0 bases, and 13 bases lay between the germline ends. Germline CDR1 MDHEN, CDR2 SYDVKM. This CDR3 is built from 15 residues. CDR3 sequence reads: CASSPGQLLNTEAFF. The CDR3 nucleotides read TGTGCCAGCAGTCCCGGACAGCTGTTGAACACTGAAGCTTTCTTT.

This clone appeared a few times. The gene calls are TRBV5-1 and TRBJ2-1; possibly TRBD2 for D (6 bases). The germline V and J ends were trimmed by 0 bases and 13 bases, with 14 bases remaining between them. The germline V gene has CDR1 SGHRS and CDR2 YFSETQ. This CDR3 is 13 amino acids long. The CDR3, as DNA: TGCGCCAGCAGCTTGGTAGTTGGGGGAGGACAGTTCTTC. Its translation: CASSLVVGGGQFF.